Listed here is a single T cell receptor (beta chain). The antigen is not known. From germline, CDR1 is KGHDR and CDR2 SFDVKD. Trimming took off 7 bases at V and 0 bases at J, with 16 bases between the two ends. CDR3 length: 16 residues. This sample is part of a study of T-cell memory formation after mild COVID-19. On the study more broadly: Largely, the TCR clusters proved donor specific.

Findings and limits, study-wide: Some SARS-CoV-2-responding clones were already detected in memory before infection. Researchers report contracting CD4+ clones mostly in CM and EM, with CD8+ clones in EMRA. CD4/CD8 balance characterized clones contracting day 15 to 85, and CD4+ skew characterized later expanders.

MiXCR, applied by TCRdb to the 5' RACE reads, yields one record per CDR3 protein. The repertoire includes about 610,000 distinct CDR3 sequences, around a sixth of them detected once, and approximately 8.1% sits in the top ten. The sequence was collected from an adult woman who had mild COVID-19 (a few samples of this study predate the infection). Cell type and time point are not known. The sequenced material came from PBMCs or a T cell subset sorted from them (not recorded which). The chain carries TRBV24-1 and TRBJ2-3; TRBD1 or TRBD2 may be the D gene (6 bases each). CDR3 region: CATRSQTGASTDTQYF. For the CDR3, the DNA is TGTGCCACCAGGTCCCAGACGGGGGCGAGCACAGATACGCAGTATTTT.